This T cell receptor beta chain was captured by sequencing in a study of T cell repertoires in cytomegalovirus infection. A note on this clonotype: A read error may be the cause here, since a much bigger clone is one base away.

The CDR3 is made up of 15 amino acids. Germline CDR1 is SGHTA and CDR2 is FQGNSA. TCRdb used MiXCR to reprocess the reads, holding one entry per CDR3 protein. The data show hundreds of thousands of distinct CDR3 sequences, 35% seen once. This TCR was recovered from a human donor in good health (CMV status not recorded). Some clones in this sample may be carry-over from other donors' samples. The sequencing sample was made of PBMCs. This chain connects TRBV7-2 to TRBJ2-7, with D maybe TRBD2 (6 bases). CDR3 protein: CDSSSSAGLSYEQYF. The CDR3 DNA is TGTGACAGCAGCTCCTCTGCGGGACTTAGCTACGAGCAGTACTTC.